This entry lists 29 T cell receptor beta chains sequenced from one sample in a study of T cells in Graves' hyperthyroidism and ophthalmopathy. RNA transcripts served as the template for amplifying TCR beta CDR3 regions. In the first-round RT-PCR of the TCR CDR3, the HTBI primer set was used. TCRdb processed the multiplex PCR reads anew with MiXCR; each CDR3 protein has one entry. The sample lists about 590,000 distinct CDR3 sequences, 15% to 17% occurring once. The material sequenced was blood. These receptor sequences come from a woman in her twenties or thirties with Graves' hyperthyroidism.

This clonotype was observed a few times. The rearrangement uses TRBV4-1 and TRBJ1-2; unclear D gene. The CDR3 consists of 16 residues. Trimming took 1 base from V and 8 from J, leaving 20 bases between them. From germline, CDR1 is MGHRA and CDR2 YSYEKL. The CDR3 loop reads CASSQGPGSPGRGYTF. Written as DNA, the CDR3 is TGCGCCAGCAGCCAAGGCCCCGGGAGCCCTGGCAGAGGCTACACCTTC.

The V gene is TRBV15, the J gene TRBJ2-3, with D hard to call. Trimming pared 0 bases from V and 4 bases from J, leaving 8 bases between. CDR3 length equals 14 residues. Germline V gene sequence: CDR1 LNHNV, CDR2 YYDKDF (reference sequence). The CDR3 reads CATSRDYPPDTQYF. The CDR3 bases are TGTGCCACCAGCAGAGATTATCCCCCAGATACGCAGTATTTT.

The chain joins TRBV27 to TRBJ2-2; D is undetermined. The CDR3 is 16 residues long. Germline V gene sequence: CDR1 MNHEY, CDR2 SMNVEV (reference sequence). V lost 0 bases to trimming and J lost 5 bases, with 13 bases between them. CDR3 in DNA: TGTGCCAGCAGTTTATCTGCTGAGGCGAGGACCGGGGAGCTGTTTTTT. It codes for CASSLSAEARTGELFF.

Turning to this clonotype: This clone may be a read error of a much larger clone one base away. The V and J genes are TRBV11-2 and TRBJ2-3; no clear D gene. Trimming removed 4 bases at V and 5 bases at J, with 16 bases between. Germline CDR1 and CDR2: SGHAT and FQNNGV. The CDR3 contains 15 residues. The CDR3 reads CASSSPFRLKDTQYF. The CDR3 DNA sequence: TGTGCCAGCAGCTCACCGTTCAGGCTCAAAGATACGCAGTATTTT.

This clonotype has a count of ten or more. The chain links TRBV20-1 to TRBJ2-7; D unresolved. Trimming took 0 bases from V and 0 from J, leaving 12 bases between them. Germline V gene lookup returns CDR1 DFQATT and CDR2 SNEGSKA (reference sequence). This CDR3 comprises 15 residues. This CDR3 reads CSARDPSGGSYEQYF. For the CDR3, the DNA is TGCAGTGCTAGAGATCCTTCCGGCGGCTCCTACGAGCAGTACTTC.

This clonotype appeared a few times. The chain couples TRBV15 to TRBJ2-5; D may correspond to TRBD1 or TRBD2 (6 bases each). The germline V and J ends were trimmed by 5 bases and 1 base, with 17 bases remaining between them. CDR1 is LNHNV, CDR2 YYDKDF, per germline (reference sequence). The CDR3 runs to 16 residues. The CDR3 here is CATSSRRGTSQETQYF. The CDR3 DNA sequence: TGTGCCACCAGCTCCAGGAGGGGGACTTCCCAAGAGACCCAGTACTTC.

Ten or more counts support this clonotype. The V and J genes are TRBV6-2 or TRBV6-3 and TRBJ2-1; no clear D gene. The V and J ends lost 6 bases and 10 bases respectively, with 10 bases between them. CDR1 is MNHEY and CDR2 is SVGEGT in the germline V gene. The CDR3 has 11 residues. This CDR3 is CASSPPGEQFF. The CDR3 region has the DNA TGTGCCAGCAGCCCCCCCGGGGAGCAGTTCTTC.

Many counts were recorded for this clonotype. The chain couples TRBV28 to TRBJ2-7; 11 positions agree with TRBD2. V lost 3 bases to trimming and J lost 5 bases; unmatched junction nucleotides: 12. The CDR3 is 17 amino acids. The germline CDR1 and CDR2 sequences are MDHEN and SYDVKM. This CDR3 is CASSLLPGTSGFNEQYF. The CDR3 region has the DNA TGTGCCAGCAGTTTGCTCCCGGGGACTAGCGGTTTCAACGAGCAGTACTTC.

This clonotype was seen only a few times. The gene calls are TRBV5-1 and TRBJ1-4; D is unresolved. Germline V gives CDR1 SGHRS, CDR2 YFSETQ. The CDR3 consists of 13 residues. The V and J ends lost 0 bases and 4 bases respectively, with 4 bases between them. The CDR3 nucleotides read TGCGCCAGCAGCTTGGTTATTAATGAAAAACTGTTTTTT. The encoded protein is CASSLVINEKLFF.

At least ten counts were recorded for this clonotype. The CDR3: CASRTDLGGNQPQHF. The CDR3 DNA reads as TGTGCCAGCAGGACGGACCTCGGGGGCAATCAGCCCCAGCATTTT. The chain recombines TRBV27 with TRBJ1-5, with no clear D. The CDR3 consists of 15 residues. V was pared by 6 bases and J by 2 bases, with 14 bases between. The germline CDR1 and CDR2 sequences are MNHEY and SMNVEV (reference sequence).

The table lists this clonotype with many counts. The J gene is TRBJ2-7, the V gene TRBV30; a possible D gene is TRBD1 (6 bases). This CDR3 region has 19 residues. The germline CDR1 and CDR2 sequences are GTSNPN and SVGIG (reference sequence). V lost 0 bases and J 0 bases, leaving 24 bases between the germline ends. This CDR3 is CAWSVPLGGLAAASYEQYF. For the CDR3, the DNA is TGTGCCTGGAGTGTACCTCTTGGGGGCCTGGCGGCTGCCTCCTACGAGCAGTACTTC.

Of note for this clonotype: This may stem from a read error, because a much larger clone lies one nucleotide away. The rearrangement joins TRBV20-1 to TRBJ2-7; no definite D call. CDR1 and CDR2 (germline): DFQATT, SNEGSKA (reference sequence). The CDR3 consists of 14 residues. The CDR3 DNA reads TGCAGTGCCCCTCCCCGGGCCCAAACCTACGAGCGGTACTTC. It codes for CSAPPRAQTYERYF.

This clonotype was picked up many times. This chain links TRBV20-1 with TRBJ2-7; 7 bases fit TRBD1. Germline V gene sequence: CDR1 DFQATT, CDR2 SNEGSKA (reference sequence). V gave up 6 bases and J gave up 3 bases; unmatched junction bases: 11. CDR3 size: 14 residues. The CDR3 bases are TGCAGTGCGAGAAGGGACAGCCTAAACTACGAGCAGTACTTC. Translation gives CSARRDSLNYEQYF.

This clonotype appeared many times. This CDR3 reads CSARVREGGYGYTF. The CDR3 DNA reads as TGCAGTGCTAGAGTAAGAGAGGGAGGCTATGGCTACACCTTC. The chain carries TRBV20-1 and TRBJ1-2; D gene unclear. V dropped 1 base and J dropped 4 bases, with 13 bases sitting between them. There are 14 residues in the CDR3. Looked up from germline, CDR1 is DFQATT and CDR2 is SNEGSKA (reference sequence).

This clonotype was detected many times. The chain joins TRBV7-2 to TRBJ2-3; TRBD2 matches at 13 bases. J lost 6 bases, V lost 0 bases, and 9 bases had no gene match. The CDR3 loop spans 18 amino acids. Germline lookup yields CDR1 SGHTA and CDR2 FQGNSA. CDR3 bases: TGTGCCAGCAGCTTAGCGAGGGGGACTAGCGGGAAAGGCGATACGCAGTATTTT. Its protein product is CASSLARGTSGKGDTQYF.

In this sample, this clonotype turned up many times. V gene TRBV7-3 combines with J gene TRBJ2-1; TRBD2 matches at 11 bases. V dropped 6 bases and J dropped 3; count of bases not matched to a gene: 7. CDR1 and CDR2 (germline): SGHTA, FQGTGA. This CDR3 region has 16 residues. CDR3 residues: CASSAVAGGIYNEQFF. The DNA of the CDR3 is TGTGCCAGCAGTGCGGTAGCGGGAGGGATCTACAATGAGCAGTTCTTC.

This clonotype was seen many times. The rearrangement links TRBV29-1 to TRBJ1-1; 10 bases match TRBD1. The CDR3 is 16 amino acids. V lost 4 bases to trimming and J lost 1 base; unmatched junction nucleotides: 9. Germline V gives CDR1 SQVTM, CDR2 ANQGSEA. CDR3 bases: TGCAGCGTTGCCGGGACAGGGGAGGTGAGGAACACTGAAGCTTTCTTT. Protein: CSVAGTGEVRNTEAFF.

V is TRBV7-2 and J is TRBJ2-2; the D call may be TRBD1 or TRBD2 (5 bases each). The CDR3 totals 15 residues. Trimming stripped 5 bases from V and 4 bases from J, with 14 bases between. Germline CDR1 reads SGHTA; CDR2 reads FQGNSA. CDR3: CASSRGMTATGELFF. CDR3 coding DNA: TGTGCCAGCAGCCGAGGGATGACAGCCACCGGGGAGCTGTTTTTT. Complete variable domain (other parts from reference TRBV7-2 and TRBJ2-2): GAGVSQSPSNKVTEKGKDVELRCDPISGHTALYWYRQSLGQGLEFLIYFQGNSAPDKSGLPSDRFSAERTGGSVSTLTIQRTQQEDSAVYLCASSRGMTATGELFFGEGSRLTVL.

This clonotype appeared a few times. The chain has TRBV6-9 and TRBJ2-5; 11 bases map to TRBD2. The junction had 4 bases not matched to a gene; V was cut back by 0 bases and J by 13 bases. The CDR3 is 13 amino acids. The germline V gene encodes CDR1 MNHGY and CDR2 SVAAGI. DNA for the CDR3: TGTGCCAGCAGTTATTCCACTAGCGGGAGAACGTACTTC. It specifies CASSYSTSGRTYF.

This clonotype has at least ten counts. The V call is TRBV7-9, the J call TRBJ1-2; D may be TRBD1 (5 bases). Germline V gene sequence: CDR1 SEHNR, CDR2 FQNEAQ (reference sequence). V lost 8 bases and J lost 8, with 12 bases in between. The CDR3 length is 11 residues. The CDR3: CASGGGSGYTF. The CDR3, as DNA: TGTGCCAGCGGGGGAGGGAGCGGCTACACCTTC.

The chain combines TRBV7-2 with TRBJ2-7; 7 bases align to TRBD1. V lost 5 bases, J lost 3 bases, and 7 bases stayed unmatched. The CDR3 has 14 amino acids. Germline CDR1 SGHTA, CDR2 FQGNSA. The CDR3 here is CASSIGTDNYEQYF. In DNA, the CDR3 is TGTGCCAGCAGCATCGGGACAGACAACTACGAGCAGTACTTC.

This clonotype showed up just a few times. Written as DNA, the CDR3 is TGCGCCAGCAGCCAACACACAGAGAACACTGAAGCTTTCTTT. Translation gives CASSQHTENTEAFF. The chain is built from TRBV4-1 and TRBJ1-1; D uncertain. Germline-derived CDR1 and CDR2 are MGHRA and YSYEKL. This CDR3 has 14 residues. V lost 2 bases and J 1 base, leaving 8 bases between the germline ends.

This clonotype was seen a handful of times. This chain links TRBV15 with TRBJ2-4; TRBD1 aligns across 9 bases. The CDR3 has 18 residues. V trimming: 2 bases; J trimming: 7 bases; junction bases outside the gene matches: 15. Germline assignment: CDR1 LNHNV and CDR2 YYDKDF (reference sequence). In nucleotides, the CDR3 is TGTGCCACCAGCAGATACCTGGCTGAGGACAGGGGATTTAACATTCAGTACTTC. Translating gives CATSRYLAEDRGFNIQYF.

The chain has TRBV7-2 and TRBJ2-2; D is unclear. Trimming removed 2 bases at V and 8 bases at J, with 12 bases between. The CDR3 runs 14 residues. CDR1 and CDR2 (germline): SGHTA, FQGNSA. CDR3 sequence: CASSLNPQVGELFF. The DNA of the CDR3 is TGTGCCAGCAGCTTAAACCCCCAGGTGGGGGAGCTGTTTTTT.

This clonotype has a handful of counts. This sequence joins TRBV7-6 and TRBJ2-1, with 9 nucleotides matching TRBD2. CDR1 SGHVS and CDR2 FNYEAQ come from the germline V gene. The CDR3 loop spans 22 amino acids. J lost 2 bases, V lost 5 bases, and 25 bases had no gene match. The CDR3, as DNA: TGTGCCAGCAGCCAAGAGTCGAAGGACTCCGGGGGTAGCGGGAGCACCTACAATGAGCAGTTCTTC. It is translated as CASSQESKDSGGSGSTYNEQFF. Full variable domain (outside the CDR3, taken from reference TRBV7-6 and TRBJ2-1): GAGVSQSPRYKVTKRGQDVALRCDPISGHVSLYWYRQALGQGPEFLTYFNYEAQQDKSGLPNDRFSAERPEGSISTLTIQRTEQRDSAMYRCASSQESKDSGGSGSTYNEQFFGPGTRLTVL.

This clonotype was seen at least ten times. The J gene is TRBJ2-3, the V gene TRBV5-1, with D unclear. The V end was cut by 0 bases, the J end by 4 bases, with 9 bases between. The CDR3 is 14 residues long. Germline assignment: CDR1 SGHRS and CDR2 YFSETQ. The CDR3 region is CASSLARVSDTQYF. CDR3 sequence (DNA): TGCGCCAGCAGCTTGGCCCGTGTCTCAGATACGCAGTATTTT.

This clonotype has a count of ten or more. This chain links TRBV12-3 or TRBV12-4 with TRBJ2-1; 7 bases are shared with TRBD2. Losses at the gene ends were 3 bases for V and 0 bases for J; bases not matched to a gene: 17. CDR3 length: 20 residues. Here the CDR3 DNA reads TGTGCCAGCAGTTTGAAGTGGAAGGGAGGGCTAAGGAGCTCCTACAATGAGCAGTTCTTC. This sequence encodes CASSLKWKGGLRSSYNEQFF.

This clonotype was counted at least ten times. The chain has TRBV5-1 and TRBJ2-7; 9 bases line up with TRBD2. The CDR3 consists of 16 residues. J lost 6 bases, V lost 4 bases, and 14 bases had no gene match. Looked up from germline, CDR1 is SGHRS and CDR2 is YFSETQ. The CDR3 region is CASSTLAAGGPGEQYF. Written as DNA, the CDR3 is TGCGCCAGCAGCACTCTTGCGGCGGGAGGGCCCGGCGAGCAGTACTTC.

This clonotype has ten or more counts. CDR3 sequence: CASSQPGSGEQYF. The CDR3 bases are TGTGCCAGCAGCCAACCCGGATCGGGAGAGCAGTACTTC. The rearrangement uses TRBV3-1 and TRBJ2-7; D is possibly TRBD2 (5 bases). V lost 2 bases, J lost 7 bases, and 12 bases lay in between. This CDR3 contains 13 residues. Germline CDR1 is LGHDT and CDR2 is YNNKEL (reference sequence).